The TCR beta chain described here comes from a study of regulatory T cells in long-lasting Graves disease. Building of the TCR beta libraries involved iRepertoire HTBI primers and Arm-PCR of CDR3 regions. TCRdb ran MiXCR on the multiplex PCR reads and lists one entry per CDR3 protein. The sample includes some 420,000 distinct CDR3 sequences, approximately 22% of them seen just once. Time point described: persistent/refractory GD, antithyroid drugs over 5 years with positive TRAb. The TCR library was prepared using RNA isolated from PBMCs. The authors drew 8.5 to 9.5 milliliters of peripheral blood into EDTA tubes. This CDR3 has 15 residues. The germline V gene encodes CDR1 SGDLS and CDR2 YYNGEE. Findings of the study overall: TCR diversity was lower in persistent Graves' patients than in newly diagnosed ones. Only a small sample size was used, which may have cut accuracy.

In the case of this clonotype: The target antigen is unknown. At one end the junction does not follow the germline gene, possibly because of a read error.

This sequence was found in a female donor with Graves disease. The specimen comprised peripheral blood mononuclear cells (PBMCs), sampled when the disease was refractory, from a patient treated with antithyroid drugs. This sequence joins TRBV9 and TRBJ2-7; D might be TRBD1 or TRBD2, each matching 5 bases. The CDR3 sequence: CAGSTSPGPAYEQYF. In DNA form, the CDR3 reads TGTGCCGGCAGTACGTCCCCGGGACCGGCCTACGAGCAGTACTTC. Based on the CDR3 plus reference TRBV9 and TRBJ2-7, the full variable domain is DSGVTQTPKHLITATGQRVTLRCSPRSGDLSVYWYQQSLDQGLQFLIQYYNGEERAKGNILERFSAQQFPDLHSELNLSSLELGDSALYFCAGSTSPGPAYEQYFGPGTRLTVT.